The present TCR beta chain was sequenced within a study of response to subunit inactivated influenza vaccine. General study points: Authors suggested each seasonal flu vaccination may recruit only limited numbers of new T cells.

In its sample, this clonotype was seen a few times. What it recognizes is unknown. The V and J ends lost 3 bases and 3 bases respectively, with 16 bases between them. CDR1 and CDR2 from the germline V gene are MGHDK and SYGVNS. This CDR3 is built from 16 residues. TCRdb recomputed calls from the RT-PCR reads with MiXCR, one row per CDR3 protein. The sample gives hundreds of thousands of distinct CDR3 sequences, about 15% of which show up once; 9.5% to 13% is in the top ten. The gene calls are TRBV25-1 and TRBJ2-3; D may correspond to TRBD1 or TRBD2 (7 bases each). The sample here was PBMCs from blood, taken about 11 days after vaccination. This TCR came from a man in his fifties who received an inactivated influenza vaccine. In nucleotides, the CDR3 is TGTGCCAGCAGTGATATCAGGGGGGGCGGAACAGATACGCAGTATTTT. Amino acid sequence: CASSDIRGGGTDTQYF.